The source of this TCR beta chain is a study of T cell repertoires in cytomegalovirus infection (dated by TCRdb to about 2019). In terms of the full investigation: Donor HLA type was relevant to the analysis, as public TCR beta signatures indicated carriage of CMV infection together with the matching HLA type.

The paper as a whole reports these results and caveats: In the ex vivo response, HLA-C-restricted CMV-specific TCR beta clonotypes were dominant, and in two of eight donors the single most frequent clonotype came from this HLA-C-restricted group. Cumulative frequency of public TCR beta family members discriminated carriers of CMV infection plus the relevant HLA type in this cohort and an independent approximately 370-donor cohort.

In regard to this clonotype: This receptor's antigen is unknown. No base quality values were provided; no much bigger clone lies one nucleotide off.

Data came from an Illumina HiSeq 1500. The public reads were reanalyzed by TCRdb: fastp trimming at Q25, MiXCR alignment, in-frame beta chains only. Every entry covers one CDR3 protein and lists the most common genes and DNA from its rows. Within this sample are about 100,000 distinct CDR3 sequences, with 20% to 25% of them counted one time only. The ten largest clones represent about 39% of the sample. Spanning cysteine to phenylalanine, the CDR3 consists of 12 amino acids. Only the CDR3 region is kept as DNA, spanning 36 bases read in frame from base 1. Relative to germline, V is 4 bases shorter and J is 5 bases shorter, with 6 bases between their ends. CDR1 and CDR2 were assigned from the germline V gene as SGHVS and FNYEAQ.

The rearrangement joined TRBV7-6 to TRBJ2-1; no D gene call is confident. The sample was CD8+ T cells from PBMCs. This clonotype originated in a human donor in good health (CMV status not recorded). Some clones in this sample may be carry-over from other donors' samples. This receptor has the CDR3 CASSSGDNEQFF. The DNA sequence is TGTGCCAGCAGCTCTGGGGACAATGAGCAGTTCTTC.